Listed below are T cell receptor beta chains from one sample, sequenced in a study of vaccination effects on CD4 cells after COVID-19. Using immunoSEQ multiplex PCR, the repertoire was profiled, and TCRdb retains in-frame clones only, with some absent. The sample has 45,000 or so clones; around 76% are singletons. No antigen has been identified for these receptors. The sample consisted of CD4+ T cells from PBMCs cultured without peptide, taken before COVID-19 vaccination. All receptors derive from a human donor who had a prior SARS-CoV-2 infection. Each CDR3 is given with its conserved first and last residue. A D gene is named only where the DNA matches it firmly. Expanded clones get a size class; other rows say once, few or many, or leave the size out.

abundance: NA; d_gene: TRBD2; v_gene: TRBV3-1/TRBV3-2; j_gene: TRBJ2-7; CDR3aa: CASSPSGGDYEQYF; CDR3nt: TGTGCCAGCAGCCCGTCGGGAGGGGACTACGAGCAGTACTTC
abundance: once; d_gene: NA; v_gene: TRBV3-1/TRBV3-2; j_gene: TRBJ2-7; CDR3aa: CASSPGTSYGEQYF; CDR3nt: TGTGCCAGCAGCCCCGGGACAAGTTATGGCGAGCAGTACTTC
abundance: NA; d_gene: NA; v_gene: TRBV6-5; j_gene: TRBJ2-3; CDR3aa: CASSYSVSTGVKTQYF; CDR3nt: TGTGCCAGCAGTTACTCCGTGTCTACAGGCGTCAAGACGCAGTATTTT
abundance: NA; d_gene: NA; v_gene: TRBV7-9; j_gene: TRBJ2-2; CDR3aa: CASRDRDRTNTGELFF; CDR3nt: TGTGCCAGCAGGGACCGAGACAGGACGAACACCGGGGAGCTGTTTTTT
abundance: NA; d_gene: TRBD2; v_gene: TRBV12-3/TRBV12-4; j_gene: TRBJ2-1; CDR3aa: CASSSSGRGQFF; CDR3nt: TGTGCCAGCAGTTCTAGCGGGAGAGGGCAGTTCTTC
abundance: NA; d_gene: NA; v_gene: TRBV4-1; j_gene: TRBJ1-4; CDR3aa: CASSQWRGEKLFF; CDR3nt: TGCGCCAGCAGCCAGTGGAGGGGTGAAAAACTGTTTTTT
abundance: NA; d_gene: NA; v_gene: TRBV30; j_gene: TRBJ1-5; CDR3aa: CAWSRGPNQPQHF; CDR3nt: TGTGCCTGGAGTAGGGGCCCAAATCAGCCCCAGCATTTT
abundance: NA; d_gene: NA; v_gene: TRBV18; j_gene: TRBJ1-5; CDR3aa: CASSPRQVNQPQHF; CDR3nt: TGTGCCAGCTCACCAAGACAGGTGAATCAGCCCCAGCATTTT
abundance: NA; d_gene: TRBD2; v_gene: TRBV7-9; j_gene: TRBJ2-7; CDR3aa: CASSLGGGRALNEQYF; CDR3nt: TGTGCCAGCAGCTTAGGGGGCGGGAGGGCCTTAAACGAGCAGTACTTC
abundance: NA; d_gene: NA; v_gene: TRBV5-1; j_gene: TRBJ2-1; CDR3aa: CASSLRAVVNEQFF; CDR3nt: TGCGCCAGCAGCTTACGGGCCGTAGTCAATGAGCAGTTCTTC
abundance: NA; d_gene: NA; v_gene: TRBV29-1; j_gene: TRBJ2-3; CDR3aa: CSGQGLRSQYF; CDR3nt: TGCAGCGGCCAGGGTTTACGATCGCAGTATTTT
abundance: NA; d_gene: TRBD2; v_gene: TRBV7-6; j_gene: TRBJ2-7; CDR3aa: CASSLARTSGDSYEQYF; CDR3nt: TGTGCCAGCAGCTTAGCCCGTACTAGCGGGGACTCCTACGAGCAGTACTTC
abundance: NA; d_gene: NA; v_gene: TRBV29-1; j_gene: TRBJ1-1; CDR3aa: CSVVSNTEAFF; CDR3nt: TGCAGCGTTGTCAGTAACACTGAAGCTTTCTTT
abundance: NA; d_gene: NA; v_gene: TRBV6-6; j_gene: TRBJ1-1; CDR3aa: CASKQGMGGEAFF; CDR3nt: TGTGCCAGCAAGCAGGGAATGGGGGGTGAAGCTTTCTTT
abundance: NA; d_gene: NA; v_gene: TRBV7-9; j_gene: TRBJ1-6; CDR3aa: CASNLEQYNSPLHF; CDR3nt: TGTGCCAGCAACCTGGAGCAGTATAATTCACCCCTCCACTTT
abundance: NA; d_gene: NA; v_gene: TRBV11-3; j_gene: TRBJ2-7; CDR3aa: CASSLGAGGGTYYYEQYF; CDR3nt: TGTGCCAGCAGCTTAGGGGCAGGTGGTGGGACCTACTACTACGAGCAGTACTTC
abundance: NA; d_gene: TRBD1; v_gene: TRBV7-6; j_gene: TRBJ2-5; CDR3aa: CASSSQQGAEETQYF; CDR3nt: TGTGCCAGCAGCTCCCAACAGGGGGCGGAAGAGACCCAGTACTTC
abundance: NA; d_gene: TRBD2; v_gene: TRBV4-3; j_gene: TRBJ2-3; CDR3aa: CASSQEPAGGLTDTQYF; CDR3nt: TGCGCCAGCAGCCAAGAGCCAGCGGGAGGGCTTACAGATACGCAGTATTTT
abundance: NA; d_gene: TRBD1; v_gene: TRBV5-4; j_gene: TRBJ2-7; CDR3aa: CASSAPTGTEFSYEQYF; CDR3nt: TGTGCCAGCAGCGCCCCCACCGGGACAGAGTTTTCCTACGAGCAGTACTTC
abundance: once; d_gene: NA; v_gene: TRBV7-2; j_gene: TRBJ1-5; CDR3aa: CASSLVGAGQPQHF; CDR3nt: TGTGCCAGCAGCTTAGTGGGGGCAGGGCAGCCCCAGCATTTT
abundance: once; d_gene: NA; v_gene: TRBV9; j_gene: TRBJ2-5; CDR3aa: CASSVGSTGQETQYF; CDR3nt: TGTGCCAGCAGCGTAGGATCTACAGGACAAGAGACCCAGTACTTC
abundance: few; d_gene: TRBD1; v_gene: TRBV14; j_gene: TRBJ1-2; CDR3aa: CASSQRGRGAYGYGYTF; CDR3nt: TGTGCCAGCAGCCAACGAGGCAGGGGGGCCTACGGCTATGGCTACACCTTC
abundance: NA; d_gene: NA; v_gene: TRBV12-5; j_gene: TRBJ2-3; CDR3aa: CASGPRVGGIYTQYF; CDR3nt: TGTGCTAGTGGTCCACGTGTAGGGGGTATATATACGCAGTATTTT
abundance: NA; d_gene: TRBD1; v_gene: TRBV18; j_gene: TRBJ1-2; CDR3aa: CASSPPTGKDYGYTF; CDR3nt: TGTGCCAGCTCACCACCGACAGGGAAGGACTATGGCTACACCTTC
abundance: NA; d_gene: NA; v_gene: TRBV5-6; j_gene: TRBJ1-1; CDR3aa: CASSFPESRAFF; CDR3nt: TGTGCCAGCAGCTTCCCGGAGAGTAGAGCTTTCTTT
abundance: NA; d_gene: NA; v_gene: TRBV7-2; j_gene: TRBJ2-1; CDR3aa: CASGAGPYNEQFF; CDR3nt: TGTGCCAGCGGCGCGGGACCGTACAATGAGCAGTTCTTC
abundance: NA; d_gene: NA; v_gene: TRBV24-1; j_gene: TRBJ1-3; CDR3aa: CATSDPQTGNTIYF; CDR3nt: TGTGCCACCAGTGATCCCCAAACAGGAAACACCATATATTTT
abundance: NA; d_gene: NA; v_gene: TRBV4-3; j_gene: TRBJ1-1; CDR3aa: CASSQARRATEAFF; CDR3nt: TGCGCCAGCAGCCAAGCCCGACGCGCCACTGAAGCTTTCTTT
abundance: NA; d_gene: TRBD1; v_gene: TRBV5-1; j_gene: TRBJ2-7; CDR3aa: CASSSGTGTVEQYF; CDR3nt: TGCGCCAGCAGCTCCGGGACAGGGACGGTCGAGCAGTACTTC
abundance: NA; d_gene: TRBD1; v_gene: TRBV5-1; j_gene: TRBJ1-6; CDR3aa: CASSLARGLSPLHF; CDR3nt: TGCGCCAGCAGCTTGGCCAGGGGGCTTTCACCCCTCCACTTT
abundance: NA; d_gene: NA; v_gene: TRBV5-4; j_gene: TRBJ1-2; CDR3aa: CASSLDRLYGYTF; CDR3nt: TGTGCCAGCAGCTTGGACAGACTCTATGGCTACACCTTC
abundance: NA; d_gene: NA; v_gene: TRBV5-5; j_gene: TRBJ1-4; CDR3aa: CASSETVGEKLFF; CDR3nt: TGTGCCAGCAGCGAGACAGTGGGTGAAAAACTGTTTTTT
abundance: NA; d_gene: NA; v_gene: TRBV9; j_gene: TRBJ2-7; CDR3aa: CASSVEAGSYEQYF; CDR3nt: TGTGCCAGCAGCGTAGAGGCGGGGAGCTACGAGCAGTACTTC
abundance: NA; d_gene: NA; v_gene: TRBV19; j_gene: TRBJ2-2; CDR3aa: CASSWPMATGELFF; CDR3nt: TGTGCCAGTAGCTGGCCTATGGCCACCGGGGAGCTGTTTTTT
abundance: NA; d_gene: NA; v_gene: TRBV9; j_gene: TRBJ1-6; CDR3aa: CASSQEGQGYNSPLHF; CDR3nt: TGTGCCAGCAGCCAGGAGGGGCAAGGGTATAATTCACCCCTCCACTTT
abundance: NA; d_gene: NA; v_gene: TRBV30; j_gene: TRBJ2-7; CDR3aa: CAWKSDSYEQYF; CDR3nt: TGTGCCTGGAAGTCGGACTCCTACGAGCAGTACTTC
abundance: NA; d_gene: TRBD2; v_gene: TRBV2; j_gene: TRBJ2-1; CDR3aa: CATRRGRGDYNEQFF; CDR3nt: TGTGCCACCCGGCGGGGGAGGGGAGACTACAATGAGCAGTTCTTC
abundance: NA; d_gene: NA; v_gene: TRBV19; j_gene: TRBJ1-3; CDR3aa: CASTQGGNTIYF; CDR3nt: TGTGCCAGTACCCAGGGGGGAAACACCATATATTTT
abundance: NA; d_gene: NA; v_gene: TRBV19; j_gene: TRBJ1-1; CDR3aa: CASSMQYTEAFF; CDR3nt: TGTGCCAGTAGTATGCAGTACACTGAAGCTTTCTTT
abundance: once; d_gene: NA; v_gene: TRBV20-1; j_gene: TRBJ2-7; CDR3aa: CSASSGGDPLYEQYF; CDR3nt: TGCAGTGCTAGTTCCGGCGGGGATCCCCTCTACGAGCAGTACTTC
abundance: NA; d_gene: NA; v_gene: TRBV25-1; j_gene: TRBJ2-1; CDR3aa: CASRPNRVFNEQFF; CDR3nt: TGTGCCAGCAGACCCAACAGGGTTTTCAATGAGCAGTTCTTC
abundance: NA; d_gene: NA; v_gene: TRBV19; j_gene: TRBJ1-4; CDR3aa: CASSIRVGATNEKLFF; CDR3nt: TGTGCCAGTAGTATCAGGGTTGGAGCAACTAATGAAAAACTGTTTTTT
abundance: NA; d_gene: TRBD2; v_gene: TRBV4-1; j_gene: TRBJ2-7; CDR3aa: CASSHSSGERDYEQYF; CDR3nt: TGCGCCAGCAGCCATAGTAGCGGGGAAAGGGATTACGAGCAGTACTTC
abundance: NA; d_gene: TRBD2; v_gene: TRBV7-7; j_gene: TRBJ2-1; CDR3aa: CASSLTTSGSEQFF; CDR3nt: TGTGCTAGCAGCTTAACAACTAGCGGGAGTGAGCAGTTCTTC
abundance: NA; d_gene: NA; v_gene: TRBV7-9; j_gene: TRBJ2-1; CDR3aa: CASSLGSDNEQFF; CDR3nt: TGTGCCAGCAGCTTAGGGTCCGACAATGAGCAGTTCTTC
abundance: NA; d_gene: TRBD1; v_gene: TRBV2; j_gene: TRBJ2-7; CDR3aa: CASIRDRVSYEQYF; CDR3nt: TGTGCCAGCATCCGGGACAGGGTGTCCTACGAGCAGTACTTC
abundance: NA; d_gene: NA; v_gene: TRBV4-3; j_gene: TRBJ2-4; CDR3aa: CASSQGRKGGRNIQYF; CDR3nt: TGCGCCAGCAGCCAAGGACGGAAAGGGGGGCGAAACATTCAGTACTTC
abundance: NA; d_gene: NA; v_gene: TRBV18; j_gene: TRBJ2-7; CDR3aa: CASSRSDYEQYF; CDR3nt: TGTGCCAGCTCACGCTCGGATTACGAGCAGTACTTC
abundance: NA; d_gene: TRBD2; v_gene: TRBV28; j_gene: TRBJ2-7; CDR3aa: CASRVTSGYEQYF; CDR3nt: TGTGCCAGCAGGGTCACTAGCGGCTACGAGCAGTACTTC
abundance: NA; d_gene: NA; v_gene: TRBV19; j_gene: TRBJ1-1; CDR3aa: CASSILENTEAFF; CDR3nt: TGTGCCAGTAGTATCCTGGAGAACACTGAAGCTTTCTTT
abundance: NA; d_gene: TRBD1; v_gene: TRBV15; j_gene: TRBJ1-4; CDR3aa: CATSRDRGLRWTNEKLFF; CDR3nt: TGTGCCACCAGCAGAGACAGGGGGCTAAGATGGACTAATGAAAAACTGTTTTTT
abundance: NA; d_gene: TRBD2; v_gene: TRBV5-1; j_gene: TRBJ2-7; CDR3aa: CASSTSSGTSGRAAYEQYF; CDR3nt: TGCGCCAGCAGCACCTCTTCCGGGACTAGCGGGAGGGCCGCATACGAGCAGTACTTC
abundance: NA; d_gene: NA; v_gene: TRBV2; j_gene: TRBJ2-7; CDR3aa: CASSWGRDEEQYF; CDR3nt: TGTGCCAGCAGCTGGGGGCGCGATGAGGAGCAGTACTTC
abundance: few; d_gene: NA; v_gene: TRBV5-5; j_gene: TRBJ1-5; CDR3aa: CASSLVPEANSNQPQHF; CDR3nt: TGTGCCAGCAGCTTGGTACCGGAGGCAAATAGCAATCAGCCCCAGCATTTT
abundance: NA; d_gene: TRBD1; v_gene: TRBV5-1; j_gene: TRBJ2-7; CDR3aa: CASSLQGAHDEQYF; CDR3nt: TGCGCCAGCAGCTTACAGGGGGCGCATGACGAGCAGTACTTC
abundance: few; d_gene: TRBD1; v_gene: TRBV11-3; j_gene: TRBJ2-1; CDR3aa: CASSFQGARGNEQFF; CDR3nt: TGTGCCAGCAGCTTCCAGGGGGCCAGGGGCAATGAGCAGTTCTTC
abundance: NA; d_gene: TRBD1; v_gene: TRBV18; j_gene: TRBJ2-1; CDR3aa: CASSPEGQGMHNEQFF; CDR3nt: TGTGCCAGCTCACCAGAGGGACAGGGGATGCACAATGAGCAGTTCTTC